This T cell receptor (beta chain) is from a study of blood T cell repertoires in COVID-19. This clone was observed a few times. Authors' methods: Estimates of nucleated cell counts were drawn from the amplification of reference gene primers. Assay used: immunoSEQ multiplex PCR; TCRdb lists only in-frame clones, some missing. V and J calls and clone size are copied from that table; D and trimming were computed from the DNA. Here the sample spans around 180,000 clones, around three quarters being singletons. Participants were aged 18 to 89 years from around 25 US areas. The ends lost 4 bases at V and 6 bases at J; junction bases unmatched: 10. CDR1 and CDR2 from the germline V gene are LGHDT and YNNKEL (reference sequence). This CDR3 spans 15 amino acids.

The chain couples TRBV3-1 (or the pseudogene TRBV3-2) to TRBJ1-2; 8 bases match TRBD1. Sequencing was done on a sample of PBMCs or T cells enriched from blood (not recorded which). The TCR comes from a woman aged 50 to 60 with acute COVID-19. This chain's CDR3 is CASSPKNRGLNGYTF. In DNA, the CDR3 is TGTGCCAGCAGCCCAAAAAACAGGGGGTTGAATGGCTACACCTTC.